Listed below are T cell receptor beta chains from one sample, sequenced in a study of T-cell reconstitution after alpha-beta-depleted transplantation in children. Using its own MiXCR run on the PCR reads, TCRdb lists one record per CDR3 protein. The sample has approximately 250,000 distinct CDR3 sequences, more than 7.5% seen once. The sample in question was PBMCs from the stem cell graft donor, obtained from the stem cell graft. These TCRs come from a human donor who donated a stem cell graft to a child with SCID. Each CDR3 is given with its conserved first and last residue. A D gene is named only where the DNA matches it firmly. Some rows mark clone size as missing; the rest say once, few, many or name a class of expanded clone.

TRBV5-5	.	TRBJ2-1	many	CASSLLVTEYNEQFF	TGTGCCAGCAGCTTGTTGGTTACAGAATACAATGAGCAGTTCTTC
TRBV6-1	TRBD1	TRBJ2-2	many	CASSPTGENTGELFF	TGTGCCAGCAGTCCGACAGGGGAGAACACCGGGGAGCTGTTTTTT
TRBV5-1	.	TRBJ2-7	many	CASSGGPWVYEQYF	TGCGCCAGCAGCGGAGGACCGTGGGTCTACGAGCAGTACTTC
TRBV5-1	TRBD1	TRBJ1-2	many	CASSSQGAEGYTF	TGCGCCAGCAGCTCACAGGGGGCTGAAGGCTACACCTTC
TRBV18	.	TRBJ1-1	many	CASSPGPANTEAFF	TGTGCCAGCTCACCCGGACCGGCGAACACTGAAGCTTTCTTT
TRBV3-1	TRBD1	TRBJ1-5	many	CASSQRTGINQPQHF	TGTGCCAGCAGCCAAAGGACAGGGATCAATCAGCCCCAGCATTTT
TRBV5-5	TRBD2	TRBJ2-1	many	CASSLLVNPGRNEQFF	TGTGCCAGCAGCTTACTGGTGAACCCCGGGAGGAATGAGCAGTTCTTC
TRBV5-1	.	TRBJ2-3	many	CASSGGTASTDTQYF	TGCGCCAGCAGCGGAGGGACAGCTAGCACAGATACGCAGTATTTT
TRBV5-1	.	TRBJ1-1	many	CASSLVVNSGTEAFF	TGCGCCAGCAGCTTGGTCGTGAACAGCGGGACTGAAGCTTTCTTT
TRBV5-5	TRBD1	TRBJ2-3	many	CASSKTGWSNADTQYF	TGTGCCAGCAGCAAGACAGGGTGGTCTAACGCAGATACGCAGTATTTT
TRBV20-1	TRBD2	TRBJ2-5	many	CSASRGGREETQYF	TGCAGTGCTAGCCGGGGGGGGCGGGAGGAGACCCAGTACTTC
TRBV28	.	TRBJ1-3	many	CASSYYSGNTIYF	TGTGCCAGCAGCTATTACTCTGGAAACACCATATATTTT
TRBV28	.	TRBJ2-7	many	CAPGEDFSYEQYF	TGTGCCCCAGGCGAGGATTTCTCCTACGAGCAGTACTTC
TRBV7-9	TRBD2	TRBJ2-3	many	CASTTMTSGDTDTQYF	TGTGCCAGCACCACTATGACTAGCGGGGACACAGATACGCAGTATTTT
TRBV7-2	TRBD2	TRBJ2-1	few	CASSLPRGTSGGAVYNEQFF	TGTGCCAGCAGCTTACCTCGAGGGACTAGCGGGGGGGCGGTCTACAATGAGCAGTTCTTC
TRBV18	.	TRBJ2-5	.	CASSAQQSGLYWTQYF	TGTGCCAGCTCCGCCCAACAGTCCGGACTCTATTGGACCCAGTACTTC
TRBV20-1	.	TRBJ1-5	many	CSAEIAPPYSNQPQHF	TGCAGTGCTGAAATCGCTCCGCCATATAGCAATCAGCCCCAGCATTTT
TRBV3-1	TRBD2	TRBJ2-5	few	CASSPRSWTSGARQETQYF	TGTGCCAGCAGCCCCCGAAGCTGGACTAGCGGGGCCCGACAAGAGACCCAGTACTTC
TRBV28	.	TRBJ1-2	many	CASRGGVFDYGYTF	TGTGCCAGCAGGGGCGGGGTATTTGACTATGGCTACACCTTC
TRBV20-1	TRBD2	TRBJ2-4	many	CSARDGGGAVNIQYF	TGCAGTGCTAGAGATGGCGGGGGGGCGGTAAACATTCAGTACTTC
TRBV7-2	.	TRBJ1-4	many	CASSLVGSTGEKLFF	TGTGCCAGCAGCTTAGTGGGTAGTACTGGTGAAAAACTGTTTTTT
TRBV29-1	.	TRBJ1-1	many	CSVDSGGNEAFF	TGCAGCGTTGACTCTGGGGGTAATGAAGCTTTCTTT
TRBV20-1	TRBD2	TRBJ2-5	many	CSARGFGRGLTQYF	TGCAGTGCTAGGGGTTTTGGGAGGGGATTGACCCAGTACTTC
TRBV7-3	TRBD1	TRBJ2-5	many	CASSLTTGGPKETQYF	TGTGCCAGCAGCCTAACGACAGGGGGACCCAAAGAGACCCAGTACTTC
TRBV4-1	.	TRBJ1-1	many	CASSQDFGGYTEAFF	TGCGCCAGCAGCCAAGATTTTGGGGGGTACACTGAAGCTTTCTTT
TRBV3-1	TRBD1	TRBJ2-3	few	CASSQAGQGIDTQYF	TGTGCCAGCAGCCAAGCTGGACAGGGCATAGATACGCAGTATTTT
TRBV3-1	.	TRBJ2-2	.	CASCQEVGDLFATGELFF	TGTGCCAGCTGCCAAGAGGTGGGGGACTTGTTTGCCACCGGGGAGCTGTTTTTT
TRBV5-1	TRBD2	TRBJ2-5	many	CASTPGLVSETQYF	TGCGCCAGCACCCCGGGACTAGTGTCGGAGACCCAGTACTTC
TRBV28	.	TRBJ1-2	.	CASSLESGSYGYPF	TGTGCCAGCAGTTTAGAATCTGGGTCCTATGGCTACCCCTTC
TRBV20-1	.	TRBJ1-2	many	CSARTRWDTDTF	TGCAGTGCTAGAACGAGGTGGGACACCGACACCTTC
TRBV5-1	.	TRBJ2-2	many	CASSPEGSGGGELFF	TGCGCCAGCAGCCCGGAAGGGTCAGGAGGCGGGGAGCTGTTTTTT
TRBV19	.	TRBJ2-6	many	CASSIIGANVLTF	TGTGCCAGTAGTATCATTGGGGCCAACGTCCTGACTTTC
TRBV15	TRBD2	TRBJ2-7	many	CATSRDPGGSYEQYF	TGTGCCACCAGCAGAGATCCGGGGGGTTCCTACGAGCAGTACTTC
TRBV14	.	TRBJ1-5	.	CASSQEPGEGNQPQHF	TGTGCCAGCAGCCAAGAGCCCGGGGAAGGCAATCAGCCCCAGCATTTT
TRBV7-2	.	TRBJ2-7	many	CASSLVVGTYEQYF	TGTGCCAGCAGCTTAGTAGTGGGGACCTACGAGCAGTACTTC
TRBV7-9	TRBD1	TRBJ1-1	many	CASSLLGQENTEAFF	TGTGCCAGCAGCCTGTTGGGACAGGAGAACACTGAAGCTTTCTTT
TRBV6-2/TRBV6-3	.	TRBJ1-2	many	CASSYSSIRTPYNYGYTF	TGTGCCAGCAGTTACTCGAGTATCCGGACCCCGTATAACTATGGCTACACCTTC
TRBV19	TRBD2	TRBJ2-1	many	CASSPGGNEQFF	TGTGCCAGTAGTCCCGGGGGGAATGAGCAGTTCTTC
TRBV7-8	.	TRBJ1-1	many	CASSLHHTEAFF	TGTGCCAGCAGCTTACATCACACTGAAGCTTTCTTT
TRBV5-1	.	TRBJ2-2	many	CASSSGGLNTGELFF	TGCGCCAGCAGCTCCGGCGGACTGAACACCGGGGAGCTGTTTTTT
TRBV7-2	TRBD2	TRBJ2-3	many	CASSKNSGGTQYF	TGTGCCAGCAGCAAAAATAGCGGGGGTACGCAGTATTTT
TRBV4-1	.	TRBJ1-5	many	CASSQESLGRHNQPQHF	TGCGCCAGCAGCCAAGAGTCGCTTGGCAGGCACAATCAGCCCCAGCATTTT
TRBV15	.	TRBJ1-5	many	CATSRSRASVAQHF	TGTGCCACCAGCAGATCCAGGGCATCAGTGGCCCAGCATTTT
TRBV4-1	TRBD1	TRBJ2-3	many	CASSQDLSRGRDTQYF	TGCGCCAGCAGCCAAGATCTAAGCAGGGGGCGAGATACGCAGTATTTT
TRBV13	.	TRBJ2-1	many	CASSLDTTYNEQFF	TGTGCCAGCAGCTTAGATACTACTTACAATGAGCAGTTCTTC